The 10 T cell receptor beta chains in this list originate from one sample, sequenced in a study of blood T cells in healthy people across ages. A second PCR of 7 to 11 cycles used a sample-barcoded 5' primer and a J-beta primer mix. Each CDR3 protein is one row after TCRdb ran MiXCR on the 5' RACE reads. This table holds some 1,500,000 distinct CDR3 sequences, 40% to 45% found once. The sample was blood. Receptors originate from a woman in her late teens or twenties in good health.

Note on this clonotype: This sequence may be a read error, since a much larger clone differs from it by one base. V and J are TRBV29-1 and TRBJ2-2, with D possibly called TRBD1 or TRBD2 (5 bases each). This CDR3 contains 17 residues. Germline V lookup: CDR1 SQVTM, CDR2 ANQGSEA. The germline V and J ends were trimmed by 4 bases and 0 bases, with 18 bases remaining between them. CDR3 in amino acids: CSVALRGDLTNTGELFF. Here the CDR3 DNA reads TGCAGCGTTGCACTGCGAGGGGATCTGACGAACACCGGGGAGCTGTTTTTT.

The V call is TRBV5-1, the J call TRBJ1-5; D remains ambiguous. Germline CDR1 reads SGHRS; CDR2 reads YFSETQ. This CDR3 has 16 amino acids. V lost 0 bases to trimming and J lost 0 bases, with 10 bases between them. The CDR3 reads CASSLERWGSNQPQHF. In DNA, the CDR3 is TGCGCCAGCAGCTTGGAACGGTGGGGTAGCAATCAGCCCCAGCATTTT.

This clonotype has just one count. V is TRBV4-2 and J is TRBJ2-3; maybe TRBD2 (6 bases). The CDR3 extends over 15 amino acids. Germline CDR1 LGHNA, CDR2 YNFKEQ. V shed 1 base and J shed 9 bases, with 17 bases lying between them. The CDR3 nucleotides read TGTGCCAGCAGCCAAGGGTTGGGGGGAGAAATAACGCAGTATTTT. Its protein is CASSQGLGGEITQYF.

V gene TRBV20-1 combines with J gene TRBJ2-1; 12 nucleotides agree with TRBD2. This CDR3 is 14 amino acids long. Germline V CDR1 and CDR2: DFQATT, SNEGSKA (reference sequence). Trimming cost V 5 bases and J 8 bases; bases outside gene matches: 7. The DNA of the CDR3 is TGCAGTGCTCTAGCGGGAGGGCCGGTTTATGAGCAGTTCTTC. This translates into CSALAGGPVYEQFF.

This clonotype was counted between two and nine times. The rearrangement joins TRBV6-2 or TRBV6-3 to TRBJ2-1; 9 bases line up with TRBD2. The CDR3 has 15 residues. Germline lookup yields CDR1 MNHEY and CDR2 SVGEGT. Losses at the gene ends were 2 bases for V and 5 bases for J; bases not matched to a gene: 4. CDR3 in amino acids: CASSYPSGAHNEQFF. In nucleotides, the CDR3 is TGTGCCAGCAGTTACCCTAGCGGGGCTCACAATGAGCAGTTCTTC.

V is TRBV12-3 or TRBV12-4 and J is TRBJ2-1, with D possibly TRBD1 on 6 matching bases. This CDR3 has 14 residues. V lost 3 bases, J lost 6 bases, and 12 bases lay in between. The CDR3 sequence: CASSFGQTGNEQFF. Here the CDR3 DNA reads TGTGCCAGCAGTTTTGGACAGACAGGCAATGAGCAGTTCTTC.

The chain recombines TRBV20-1 with TRBJ1-1; unclear D gene. With 6 bases removed from V and 3 bases from J, the gap between germline ends came to 11 bases. The length of the CDR3 is 12 residues. Germline V gene lookup returns CDR1 DFQATT and CDR2 SNEGSKA (reference sequence). Written as DNA, the CDR3 is TGCAGTGCACCCGACACCTACACTGAAGCTTTCTTT. Translating gives CSAPDTYTEAFF.

This clonotype appeared many times. This chain uses TRBV27 with TRBJ2-3, with D perhaps TRBD2 (6 bases). Between the trimmed V and J ends, which lost 3 bases and 2 bases, there was a span of 12 bases. Germline CDR1 reads MNHEY; CDR2 reads SMNVEV (reference sequence). The length of the CDR3 is 15 residues. CDR3 amino acids: CASSLDAGLTDTQYF. CDR3 sequence (DNA): TGTGCCAGCAGTTTGGATGCGGGACTCACAGATACGCAGTATTTT.

The table lists this clonotype with a few counts. The chain links TRBV10-3 to TRBJ2-7; D gene unclear. V dropped 2 bases and J dropped 5 bases, with 7 bases sitting between them. Germline CDR1 is ENHRY and CDR2 is SYGVKD. CDR3 length equals 12 residues. For the CDR3, the DNA is TGTGCCATCAGTGAGCGCCAAAACGAGCAGTACTTC. It codes for CAISERQNEQYF.

The rearrangement uses TRBV20-1 and TRBJ1-1, with D possibly being TRBD1 (5 bases). V lost 4 bases and J lost 4, with 19 bases in between. Germline lookup yields CDR1 DFQATT and CDR2 SNEGSKA (reference sequence). The CDR3 loop spans 15 amino acids. In DNA, the CDR3 is TGCAGTGCTACCCTGGCGGGGGGGGATACCACTGAAGCTTTCTTT. Residues: CSATLAGGDTTEAFF.